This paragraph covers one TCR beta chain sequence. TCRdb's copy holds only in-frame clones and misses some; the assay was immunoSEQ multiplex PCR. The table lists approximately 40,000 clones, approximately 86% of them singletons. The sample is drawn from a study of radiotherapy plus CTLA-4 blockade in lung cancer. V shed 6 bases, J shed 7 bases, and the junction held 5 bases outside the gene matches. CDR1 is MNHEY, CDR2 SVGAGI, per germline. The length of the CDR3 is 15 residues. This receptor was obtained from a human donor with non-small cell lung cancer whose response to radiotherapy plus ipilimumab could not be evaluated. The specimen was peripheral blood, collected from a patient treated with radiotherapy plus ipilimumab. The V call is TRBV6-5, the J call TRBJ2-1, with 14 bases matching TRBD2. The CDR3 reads CASSLGTSGSNEQFF. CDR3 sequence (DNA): TGTGCCAGCAGCCTCGGGACTAGCGGGAGTAATGAGCAGTTCTTC.